Listed here is a single TCR beta chain. Its antigen is currently not known. No base-level quality is on record; no much larger clone is a single base apart. This specimen belongs to a study of shared clonotypes between healthy human individuals (dated by TCRdb to 2018 to 2020). Background for the entire study: A few men and two women, aged 18 to 49 years, made up the cohort. The study deeply sequenced blood TCR repertoires of about 5 healthy adults to estimate repertoire size and the extent of clonotype sharing between individuals. To increase sequencing depth and limit assay-specific biases, different laboratories used diverse techniques to prepare libraries and sequence TCR repertoires. Per donor, three plates each were used for CD4 naive and CD4 memory, two for CD8 naive, and one for CD8 memory. Per donor, leukapheresis produced somewhere between about 0.9 and 9.5 billion PBMCs. The paper as a whole reports these results and caveats: Higher generation probabilities were observed for clonotypes shared by all four sorted-subset donors than for non-shared clonotypes. Across four donors, about 4.5% of naive CD4, around 3.5% of naive CD8, approximately 2.5% of memory CD4, and approximately 0.4% of memory CD8 clonotypes were shared. Sampling was limited to blood, and TCR repertoires in tissue likely differ from TCR repertoires in blood. Because the study included only a small number of donors, the genetic and exposure-history diversity represented was limited. Incomplete sequencing was indicated by rarefaction of sorted-subset datasets, despite the large sequencing depth. Based on pairwise subsampling, the degree of clonotype sharing among donors was expected to be affected by sequencing depth. Larger estimated clonotype richness was generally found for naive subsets than for memory subsets.

CDR1 and CDR2 are read off the germline V gene (reference sequence) as GTSNPN and SVGIG. At the junction V is shortened by 0 bases and J by 0 bases, with 11 bases in between. The cysteine opens and the phenylalanine closes a CDR3 of 15 amino acids. Left in the record is the CDR3 DNA by itself, 45 bases read in frame from the first base. Using the deep immunoSEQ assay, TCR CDR3 regions were amplified from genomic DNA by multiplex PCR. For each cell subset, the extracted genomic DNA was distributed evenly across all wells of several immunoSEQ 96-well plates, and each plate served as one replicate. Each replicate PCR for sorted subsets received approximately 220 ng genomic DNA, equal to about 30,000 T cell genomes. Purified libraries were quantified with a Qubit 3.0 fluorometer, sized on a Bioanalyzer 2100, and re-quantified with the KAPA Library Quantification kit. Each immunoSEQ 96-well plate was sequenced on its own single-read 150-cycle Illumina NextSeq 550 flow cell. The paper's data handling went like this. The immunoSEQ output contained only junctional sequences without quality scores, so filtering could not match that applied to full-length reads. To assign V/J genes and CDR3, sequences were annotated against IMGT germline references using PyIR, a Python wrapper for IgBLAST v1.9. Any read was removed if the V/J assignment was weak (E-value above 1e-6), the CDR3 was missing, or the read contained stop codons, out-of-frame junctions, or ambiguous translated residues. V3J clonotypes were defined by identical inferred V gene, J gene, and CDR3 amino acid sequence. Percentage overlap between repertoires was computed as shared unique clonotypes divided by the size of the smaller repertoire. Richness of each repertoire was evaluated using RTK rarefaction, the Chao1 estimator, and Recon v2.1 estimates of unobserved clonotypes. Generation probabilities were computed with OLGA for all TCRbeta clonotypes obtained by the gDNA method from several donors. The source is immuneACCESS, and TCRdb retained only in-frame sequences with V and J called. Part of the clones is not carried over; for the studies checked, unresolved V genes explain less than half of this, and the remainder is unexplained. D and trimming were read from the DNA, whereas the V and J calls and clone size are those reported in that table. Counted in this sample were 2 million to 2.5 million clones; roughly 96% of them appeared once. The ten largest make up 0.1% to 0.15% of the sample.

The donors were healthy, HIV-negative adults who had no recently reported acute infections or vaccinations. Every donor was a Caucasian adult living in Nashville, Tennessee, USA. CD4+ T cells were enriched through magnetic negative selection, after which naive cells were positively selected on CD45RA and the remaining negative fraction served as the memory subset. After blood collection by leukapheresis, PBMCs were isolated using Ficoll-Histopaque density gradient centrifugation and then cryopreserved in the vapor phase of liquid nitrogen. Purity and quantity of every magnetically sorted T cell population were checked by analytical flow cytometry. Each sorted fraction had its genomic DNA isolated and then quantified by UV absorbance on a Nanodrop 2000c.

The chain links TRBV30 with TRBJ1-1; a weak D assignment points to TRBD1 (5 bases agree). This TCR was recovered from a man younger than 35 in good health. Sequencing used naive CD4+ T cells sorted from blood. The cell subset or site label on this specimen signifies: CD45RA+ positively selected. This receptor has the CDR3 CAWSVLGALNTEAFF. The nucleotide sequence is TGTGCCTGGAGTGTACTCGGGGCTTTGAACACTGAAGCTTTCTTT.